This TCR beta chain was documented in a study of vaccination and CD4 T cells after COVID-19. Specified treatment: approximately 10-day PBMC culture with coronavirus spike peptide pools or control peptides (ViraFEST assay). The germline V gene encodes CDR1 MNHNS and CDR2 SASEGT. The CDR3 spans 14 residues. Trimming stripped 7 bases from V and 6 bases from J, with 16 bases between. Of note for this clonotype: Its specificity is not known.

Sequenced with the Oncomine TCR Beta short-read assay was DNA taken from cultured CD4+ T cells. The authors extracted genomic DNA from cultured CD4+ T cells. TCRdb re-derived calls from the PCR reads in MiXCR, one entry per CDR3 protein. There are some 20,000 distinct CDR3 sequences in the sample; 66% occur only once, and roughly 3.5% lies in the top ten. Study observations and caveats: Researchers looked at relatively few convalescent patients and had no early post-infection timepoints.

The source material was CD4+ T cells from blood, cultured in vitro. The sequence came from a human donor who had recovered from COVID-19. V gene TRBV6-1 combines with J gene TRBJ1-5; D is unresolved. DNA of the CDR3: TGTGCCAGCACCCTCGGCTCAAGCGGTCAGCCCCAGCATTTT. Encoded protein: CASTLGSSGQPQHF.